The 5 T cell receptor beta chains listed next were all sequenced from one sample in a study of OX40 agonist ivuxolimab in advanced cancers. Generated by immunoSEQ multiplex PCR, the TCRdb table keeps only in-frame clones and is missing some. The sample includes roughly 69,000 clones, 80% to 95% of them seen just once. The sample here was CD4+ or CD8+ T cells sorted from blood, taken in a trial of the OX40 agonist ivuxolimab. The receptor set was obtained from an adult with an advanced solid tumor such as melanoma, head and neck, liver or kidney cancer.

V and J are TRBV6-5 and TRBJ2-7, with D unclear. Germline CDR1 is MNHEY and CDR2 is SVGAGI. The length of the CDR3 is 11 residues. The V end lost 0 bases, the J end lost 8 bases, and 5 bases lay between the germline ends. CDR3 loop: CASSYSRQQYF. The CDR3, as DNA: TGTGCCAGCAGTTACTCGAGGCAGCAGTACTTC.

This chain connects TRBV19 to TRBJ2-1, with TRBD1 as a possible D gene (8 bases). The CDR3 length is 15 residues. V gave up 7 bases and J gave up 3 bases, with 16 bases separating them. The germline gives CDR1 LNHDA, CDR2 SQIVND (reference sequence). CDR3 bases: TGTGCCAGTAACCCACAGGGGGGGCTCTACAATGAGCAGTTCTTC. Its protein is CASNPQGGLYNEQFF.

This chain links TRBV5-4 with TRBJ2-5, with 8 nucleotides matching TRBD2. The V segment lost 0 bases and the J segment 3 bases; nucleotides outside the gene matches: 4. Germline loops: CDR1 SGHNT, CDR2 YYREEE (reference sequence). This CDR3 contains 15 residues. The CDR3 protein is CASSLAGGPEETQYF. Here the CDR3 DNA reads TGTGCCAGCAGCTTGGCGGGGGGGCCGGAAGAGACCCAGTACTTC.

The V call is TRBV6-1, the J call TRBJ1-3; no definite D call. The germline gives CDR1 MNHNS, CDR2 SASEGT. V shed 2 bases and J shed 4 bases, with 3 bases lying between them. The CDR3 runs 12 residues. The CDR3, as DNA: TGTGCCAGCAGTGAACTGGGAAACACCATATATTTT. It yields the protein CASSELGNTIYF.

The chain has TRBV9 and TRBJ2-7; a weak D match, TRBD1 (6 bases). The CDR3 runs 14 residues. CDR1 and CDR2 from the germline V gene are SGDLS and YYNGEE. Deletions cut 0 bases from V and 1 base from J, with 8 bases between. CDR3 bases: TGTGCCAGCAGCGTAGACAGGGTTTCCTACGAGCAGTACTTC. This gives the protein CASSVDRVSYEQYF.